This record concerns one TCR beta chain sequence. This specimen belongs to a study of blood T cell repertoires in COVID-19. TCRdb keeps only in-frame clones here, not all; method: immunoSEQ multiplex PCR. The sample includes 75,000 to 100,000 clones, around 75% of them seen just once. The CDR3 is made up of 14 amino acids. CDR1 MNHEY and CDR2 SVGAGI come from the germline V gene. The J segment lost 5 bases and the V segment lost 11 bases, leaving 12 bases of the junction unmatched. The chain combines TRBV6-5 with TRBJ1-1, with 9 bases identical to TRBD1. Material: peripheral blood. This clonotype was sampled from a man aged 65 to 79 with acute or convalescent COVID-19. The CDR3 DNA is TGTGCCTCCGAACAGGGGGCGCCGAAGACTGAAGCTTTCTTT. Translation: CASEQGAPKTEAFF.